Listed here are 20 T cell receptor beta chains from one sample, sequenced in a study of beta chain features in type 1 diabetes. cDNA synthesis used the whole RNA isolate, giving expressed TCRB sequences. Libraries were prepared by immunoSEQ multiplex PCR; TCRdb keeps only in-frame clonotypes and omits some of them. The table has about 130,000 clones, approximately 9.2% seen once. Sequenced material: central memory CD4+ T cells from blood. The receptor source for this set is a man between 18 and 35 years old in good health.

A remark on this clone: This may be a read error: a much more frequent sequence differs by one nucleotide. This sequence joins TRBV7-9 and TRBJ2-7; D possibly corresponds to TRBD1 (6 bases). Germline V gene lookup returns CDR1 SEHNR and CDR2 FQNEAQ (reference sequence). V was cut by 5 bases and J by 2 bases, with 10 bases left in between. This CDR3 has 13 amino acids. The CDR3 DNA reads TGTGCCAGCAGCCCCGGACAGCCCTACGAGCAGTACTTC. Its translation is CASSPGQPYEQYF. The full variable domain, in which reference TRBV7-9 and TRBJ2-7 provide the parts outside the CDR3, is DTGVSQNPRHKITKRGQNVTFRCDPISEHNRLYWYRQTLGQGPEFLTYFQNEAQLEKSRLLSDRFSAERPKGSFSTLEIQRTEQGDSAMYLCASSPGQPYEQYFGPGTRLTVT.

This clone was counted between two and nine times. This chain connects TRBV19 to TRBJ1-2, with TRBD1 as a possible D gene (5 bases). The CDR3 runs to 11 residues. Trimming shortened V by 10 bases and J by 6 bases, and 12 bases separated the two germline ends. The germline gives CDR1 LNHDA, CDR2 SQIVND (reference sequence). CDR3: CAIREFNGYTF. The CDR3 DNA follows: TGTGCCATCAGGGAATTTAATGGCTACACCTTC.

J is TRBJ2-5 and V is TRBV9, with 11 bases that match TRBD1. The CDR3 covers 15 residues. Unmatched junction bases numbered 9, after V lost 6 bases and J lost 5 bases. Germline V gene lookup returns CDR1 SGDLS and CDR2 YYNGEE. CDR3 coding DNA: TGTGCCAGCAACCAGGGGGACAGGGGGTGGGAGACCCAGTACTTC. Translation: CASNQGDRGWETQYF.

The chain has TRBV29-1 and TRBJ2-1; D might be TRBD2 (6 bases). This CDR3 is 14 amino acids long. CDR1 is SQVTM and CDR2 is ANQGSEA in the germline V gene. Trimming removed 3 bases from V and 0 bases from J, with 9 bases in between. DNA of the CDR3: TGCAGCGTTGATCGGGGGACCTCCTACAATGAGCAGTTCTTC. It specifies CSVDRGTSYNEQFF.

In this sample, this clone turned up a few times. V is TRBV7-9 and J is TRBJ1-3; possible D gene TRBD1, 5 bases. This CDR3 comprises 14 residues. V was cut by 11 bases and J by 2 bases, with 16 bases left in between. Germline V gene data show CDR1 as SEHNR and CDR2 as FQNEAQ (reference sequence). The DNA of the CDR3 is TGTGCCGGCCAGGGTAGGGCTGCTGGAAACACCATATATTTT. Translating it yields CAGQGRAAGNTIYF.

The chain uses TRBV29-1 and TRBJ1-3; a weak D match, TRBD1 (5 bases). V shed 3 bases and J shed 0 bases, with 6 bases lying between them. CDR1 is SQVTM, CDR2 ANQGSEA, per germline. This CDR3 has 13 residues. The CDR3 spells CSVEDISGNTIYF. DNA for the CDR3: TGCAGCGTTGAGGACATCTCTGGAAACACCATATATTTT.

This clone was seen a handful of times. J is TRBJ2-4 and V is TRBV6-6; a possible D gene is TRBD1 (5 bases). The CDR3 is made up of 15 amino acids. Germline lookup yields CDR1 MNHNY and CDR2 SVGAGI (reference sequence). The ends were cut back, 7 bases at V and 0 bases at J, with 13 bases in the middle. In DNA form, the CDR3 reads TGTGCCAGCAAGGGGCCCGGCTTAGCCAAAAACATTCAGTACTTC. It yields the protein CASKGPGLAKNIQYF.

The chain is built from TRBV5-1 and TRBJ2-3; D is perhaps TRBD2 (6 bases). Germline V gene sequence: CDR1 SGHRS, CDR2 YFSETQ. Between the trimmed V and J ends, which lost 6 bases and 1 base, there was a span of 12 bases. The CDR3 length is 14 residues. The CDR3 bases are TGCGCCAGCACCGCTGGCGGGGGCACAGATACGCAGTATTTT. As protein: CASTAGGGTDTQYF.

This clone was detected many times. The J gene is TRBJ2-2, the V gene TRBV23-1, with D unclear. TRBV23-1 counts as an open reading frame of uncertain function. The CDR3 loop spans 15 amino acids. V shed 0 bases and J shed 4 bases, with 9 bases lying between them. CDR3 nucleotides: TGCGCCAGCAGTCAATCGAAATGGCCCACCGGGGAGCTGTTTTTT. It specifies CASSQSKWPTGELFF.

This clone occurred a few times. The J gene is TRBJ1-5, the V gene TRBV6-5; D not resolved. The CDR3 runs 14 residues. V shed 5 bases and J shed 1 base, with 9 bases lying between them. Germline CDR1 is MNHEY and CDR2 is SVGAGI. CDR3 DNA: TGTGCCAGCAGTCAGTCCACCAGCAATCAGCCCCAGCATTTT. Its protein is CASSQSTSNQPQHF.

The rearrangement links TRBV11-3 to TRBJ2-3; 8 bases agree with TRBD1. Trimming took 5 bases from V and 1 from J; bases not matched to a gene: 5. Germline V gene lookup returns CDR1 SGHNT and CDR2 YENEEA. The CDR3 consists of 15 residues. The CDR3: CASSTTGDRTDTQYF. The CDR3 DNA reads TGTGCCAGCAGCACGACAGGGGACCGCACAGATACGCAGTATTTT.

This clone has more than one count but fewer than ten. The chain employs TRBV7-6 and TRBJ1-4; the D gene is possibly TRBD1 (5 bases). Germline V CDR1 and CDR2: SGHVS, FNYEAQ. The V and J ends lost 3 bases and 0 bases respectively, with 8 bases between them. There are 15 residues in the CDR3. CDR3 in DNA: TGTGCCAGCAGCTTCCAGGGTGCAACTAATGAAAAACTGTTTTTT. Its translation: CASSFQGATNEKLFF. Full variable domain (outside the CDR3, taken from reference TRBV7-6 and TRBJ1-4): GAGVSQSPRYKVTKRGQDVALRCDPISGHVSLYWYRQALGQGPEFLTYFNYEAQQDKSGLPNDRFSAERPEGSISTLTIQRTEQRDSAMYRCASSFQGATNEKLFFGSGTQLSVL.

The chain carries TRBV10-3 and TRBJ1-1; D uncertain. This CDR3 spans 13 amino acids. Germline CDR1 reads ENHRY; CDR2 reads SYGVKD. V shed 5 bases and J shed 0 bases, with 7 bases lying between them. The CDR3 sequence is CAISNTVNTEAFF. The CDR3, as DNA: TGTGCCATCAGTAACACAGTGAACACTGAAGCTTTCTTT.

This clone has ten or more counts. J is TRBJ1-1 and V is TRBV30; 8 bases match TRBD1. The germline CDR1 and CDR2 sequences are GTSNPN and SVGIG (reference sequence). V shed 6 bases and J 1 base; nucleotides not matched to a gene: 7. The CDR3 runs to 14 residues. CDR3 loop: CACHTGGTNTEAFF. The CDR3, as DNA: TGTGCCTGTCACACAGGGGGGACGAACACTGAAGCTTTCTTT.

This clone has only a few counts. This chain uses TRBV4-3 with TRBJ2-1; 11 nucleotides line up with TRBD2. The CDR3 sequence is 17 residues long. The V gene's germline CDR1 is LGHNA and CDR2 YSLEER. Trimming removed 2 bases from V and 10 bases from J; junction bases left unmatched: 13. In DNA, the CDR3 is TGCGCCAGCAGCCAAATATCGGGTAGCGGGGGGGCCCGGGAGCAGTTCTTC. This gives the protein CASSQISGSGGAREQFF.

This clone was picked up many times. The chain joins TRBV29-1 to TRBJ2-3, with D uncertain. V was clipped by 3 bases and J by 0 bases, with 7 bases between them. CDR3 size: 13 residues. In germline, CDR1 is SQVTM, CDR2 ANQGSEA. The CDR3: CSVDYPSTDTQYF. CDR3 DNA: TGCAGCGTTGACTATCCTAGCACAGATACGCAGTATTTT.

The V call is TRBV6-5, the J call TRBJ2-7, with D possibly matching TRBD2 (6 bases). This CDR3 comprises 15 residues. The germline gives CDR1 MNHEY, CDR2 SVGAGI. V was pared by 0 bases and J by 7 bases, with 16 bases between. The DNA of the CDR3 is TGTGCCAGCAGTTACTCTGGCGGGGAGGTTTGGGAGCAGTACTTC. Amino acid sequence: CASSYSGGEVWEQYF.

The V call is TRBV11-2, the J call TRBJ2-7; 13 bases line up with TRBD2. V shed 2 bases, J shed 2 bases, and the junction held 9 bases outside the gene matches. This CDR3 spans 18 amino acids. Per the germline V gene, CDR1 is SGHAT and CDR2 is FQNNGV. The CDR3 DNA reads TGTGCCAGCAGCTTACCCGGGGGACTAGCGGGGAGAACCTACGAGCAGTACTTC. It translates to CASSLPGGLAGRTYEQYF.

The V gene is TRBV29-1, the J gene TRBJ1-1; 9 positions match TRBD1. V lost 6 bases and J lost 0; bases outside the gene matches: 20. Germline assignment: CDR1 SQVTM and CDR2 ANQGSEA. CDR3 length: 19 residues. Here the CDR3 DNA reads TGCAGCGTGCCCCCCCGAGTTCCGGGACAGGGCCTACTGAACACTGAAGCTTTCTTT. The encoded protein is CSVPPRVPGQGLLNTEAFF.

The chain joins TRBV9 to TRBJ2-7; D perhaps matches TRBD1 (5 bases). Germline-derived CDR1 and CDR2 are SGDLS and YYNGEE. Trimming pared 0 bases from V and 7 bases from J, leaving 8 bases between. The CDR3 loop spans 12 amino acids. This chain's CDR3 is CASSVEGREQYF. The CDR3 nucleotides read TGTGCCAGCAGCGTAGAGGGGCGGGAGCAGTACTTC.